This T cell receptor beta chain stems from a study of cytomegalovirus exposure and HLA in healthy donors. The PCR employed 60 Vbeta primers together with 13 Jbeta primers. Clones were read by immunoSEQ multiplex PCR, and TCRdb kept only the in-frame ones, dropping some. This table has about 120,000 clones, roughly four fifths appearing once. Germline V gene sequence: CDR1 SGHTA, CDR2 FQGNSA. The CDR3 covers 15 residues. V was shortened by 2 bases and J by 6 bases, with 16 bases between the two germline ends. The V and J genes are TRBV7-2 and TRBJ1-2; D might be TRBD1 (5 bases). Input material: PBMCs. The TCR comes from a man aged 40-49 years in good health and CMV-seronegative. The chain's CDR3 is CASSLSSGGPNGYTF. DNA of the CDR3: TGTGCCAGCAGCTTAAGTTCGGGGGGACCAAATGGCTACACCTTC.